This is a list of T cell receptor beta chains from one sample in a study of blood T cell repertoires in COVID-19. Sequenced by immunoSEQ multiplex PCR; TCRdb stores in-frame clones only, minus some. The table has approximately 200,000 clones, around nine tenths seen once. The sequenced material came from PBMCs or T cells enriched from blood (not recorded which). Receptors originate from a young man who had recovered from COVID-19. Both conserved end residues are part of each CDR3. The D gene is left open where the match is weak. Size is stated for part of the rows, as once, few or many counts, or as a class when the clone is expanded.

TRBV6-5	NA	NA	TRBJ1-2	TGTGCCAGCAGTTACTCGAGAGGACAGCAATATTTGTACACCTTC	CASSYSRGQQYLYTF
TRBV28	NA	NA	TRBJ2-7	TGTGCCAGCAGTTATCGGAGTATCCCCTACGAGCAGTACTTC	CASSYRSIPYEQYF
TRBV28	TRBD1	NA	TRBJ2-7	TGTGCCAGCAGGCCCGGGACAGGGGGCCCCCACGAGCAGTACTTC	CASRPGTGGPHEQYF
TRBV7-8	TRBD2	NA	TRBJ2-5	TGTGCCGCGCGAGCGGGAGCGGGGGAGACCCAGTACTTC	CAARAGAGETQYF
TRBV7-2	NA	NA	TRBJ2-7	TGTGCCAGCAGCTTTAGTATGGACAGAGACGAGCAGTACTTC	CASSFSMDRDEQYF
TRBV4-1	TRBD1	NA	TRBJ1-4	TGCGCCAGCAGCCAACCGACAGGGTTGTCAAAACTGTTTTTT	CASSQPTGLSKLFF
TRBV5-6	NA	NA	TRBJ1-1	TGTGCCAGCAGCTTGAACAGTCTCACTGAAGCTTTCTTT	CASSLNSLTEAFF
TRBV9	NA	NA	TRBJ2-1	TGTGCCAGCAGCCTCCGGGGGTGGAGCTCCTACAATGAGCAGTTCTTC	CASSLRGWSSYNEQFF
TRBV3-1/TRBV3-2	NA	NA	TRBJ1-2	TGTGCCAGCAGCCAAGTGTCGCAGGGGGGCTACACCTTC	CASSQVSQGGYTF
TRBV2	NA	NA	TRBJ2-3	TGTGCCAGCAGTGACGTGGGGGGGCCGTTTGGCACAGATACGCAGTATTTT	CASSDVGGPFGTDTQYF
TRBV30	TRBD2	many	TRBJ2-5	TGTGCCAGCTCTAGCGGGGGGTACCAAGAGACCCAGTACTTC	CASSSGGYQETQYF
TRBV9	NA	NA	TRBJ1-1	TGTGCCAGCAGCGTAGCTCTGGGGAGGGACACTGAAGCTTTCTTT	CASSVALGRDTEAFF
TRBV4-2	NA	NA	TRBJ1-1	TGTGCCAGCAGCCAAGGGGTAGGGAGGCAAGCCGCCTTAAACACTGAAGCTTTCTTT	CASSQGVGRQAALNTEAFF
TRBV5-4	TRBD2	NA	TRBJ2-1	TGTGCCAGCAGCTTGGGACTAGCGGGGGGGCGTGAGCAGTTCTTC	CASSLGLAGGREQFF
TRBV27	NA	NA	TRBJ1-2	TGTGCCACCAGTCGATCAGGGGTGGTACGGGGCTACACCTTC	CATSRSGVVRGYTF
TRBV15	NA	NA	TRBJ2-7	TGTGCCACCAGCTCCCAGGGGAGTCGCTACGAGCAGTACTTC	CATSSQGSRYEQYF
TRBV24-1	NA	NA	TRBJ1-5	TGTGCCACCAGTGGCGGGGGGAAGTCGGAGCAGCCCCAGCATTTT	CATSGGGKSEQPQHF
TRBV5-8	TRBD2	NA	TRBJ2-5	TGTGCCGGGGGACTAGTAACGGGGGAGACCCAGTACTTC	CAGGLVTGETQYF
TRBV11-3	TRBD1	NA	TRBJ2-7	TGTGCCAGCAGCTTAGATAGGACAGGGAAGAAGGTATGGATCTACGAGCAGTACTTC	CASSLDRTGKKVWIYEQYF
TRBV7-2	TRBD1	NA	TRBJ2-2	TGTGCCAGCAGCTTCGGGACAGGGAACACCGGGGAGCTGTTTTTT	CASSFGTGNTGELFF
TRBV4-1	NA	once	TRBJ2-1	TGCGCCAGCAGCCAATACCGGGAGATCCACAATGAGCAGTTCTTC	CASSQYREIHNEQFF
TRBV9	TRBD1	NA	TRBJ1-6	TGTGCCAGCAGCCCAGGGACAGGGATTTCACCCCTCCACTTT	CASSPGTGISPLHF
TRBV19	TRBD1	once	TRBJ1-6	TGTGCCAGTAGCTCGGGAGGACAGGGCAATTCACCCCTCCACTTT	CASSSGGQGNSPLHF
TRBV7-9	TRBD1	NA	TRBJ2-7	TGTGCCAGCAGAACAACGACAGGGAAGATCACCTACGAGCAGTACTTC	CASRTTTGKITYEQYF
TRBV28	NA	NA	TRBJ1-2	TGTGCCAGCAGTTTCCAGGTCGACTATGGCTACACCTTC	CASSFQVDYGYTF
TRBV28	TRBD1	NA	TRBJ2-7	TGTGCCAGCAGTCTGACCGGGACAGTAACCTACGAGCAGTACTTC	CASSLTGTVTYEQYF
TRBV18	NA	NA	TRBJ2-3	TGTGCCAGCTCGTCAGGGGAAGATACGCAGTATTTT	CASSSGEDTQYF
TRBV6-6	TRBD1	NA	TRBJ1-2	TGTGCCACCCAAGATTGGACAGGGCGCGAGGGCTACACCTTC	CATQDWTGREGYTF
TRBV24-1	NA	NA	TRBJ2-3	TGTGCCACCAGTGCCCTGACAGGTATGGACACAGATACGCAGTATTTT	CATSALTGMDTDTQYF
TRBV5-1	NA	few	TRBJ2-5	TGCGCCAGCAGCTTGTCATTCGAGTACCAAGAGACCCAGTACTTC	CASSLSFEYQETQYF
TRBV9	TRBD2	NA	TRBJ2-5	TGTGCCAGCAGCACTCTCGGACTAGCGGAGGGAGAGACCCAGTACTTC	CASSTLGLAEGETQYF
TRBV19	TRBD1	few	TRBJ1-1	TGTGCCAGTAGTATAGATGACAGGGGATTGAACACTGAAGCTTTCTTT	CASSIDDRGLNTEAFF
TRBV19	TRBD1	NA	TRBJ2-6	TGTGCCAGTAGCTCTGAGGGACAGGGGGCTTCTGGGGCCAACGTCCTGACTTTC	CASSSEGQGASGANVLTF